This passage covers 26 T cell receptor beta chains from one sample sequenced in a study of cytomegalovirus exposure and HLA in healthy donors. With 60 Vbeta and 13 Jbeta primers, the PCR was carried out. Libraries were prepared by immunoSEQ multiplex PCR; TCRdb keeps only in-frame clonotypes and omits some of them. Its listing shows roughly 110,000 clones. Input material: PBMCs. Every receptor here comes from a man in his forties in good health and CMV-seropositive.

The chain recombines TRBV10-3 with TRBJ2-5; 8 bases fit TRBD2. CDR1 and CDR2 from the germline V gene are ENHRY and SYGVKD. This CDR3 spans 14 amino acids. The trim removed 7 bases at V and 5 bases at J, leaving 9 bases unmatched. Here the CDR3 reads CAIMSGRAGETQYF. For the CDR3, the DNA is TGTGCCATCATGTCCGGGAGGGCCGGGGAGACCCAGTACTTC.

This sequence joins TRBV28 and TRBJ2-7, with 11 bases fitting TRBD1. V dropped 3 bases and J dropped 5; count of bases not matched to a gene: 6. Germline V gene sequence: CDR1 MDHEN, CDR2 SYDVKM. This CDR3 is built from 15 residues. CDR3 residues: CASSFSDRGRNEQYF. The CDR3 bases are TGTGCCAGCAGTTTCTCGGACAGGGGGCGTAACGAGCAGTACTTC.

The rearrangement joins TRBV6-1 to TRBJ1-4; 7 bases are a match to TRBD1. Germline V lookup: CDR1 MNHNS, CDR2 SASEGT. The V segment lost 6 bases and the J segment 3 bases; nucleotides outside the gene matches: 7. CDR3 length equals 15 residues. This CDR3 is CASRNRQGPNEKLFF. The CDR3 nucleotides read TGTGCCAGCAGGAACCGACAGGGACCTAATGAAAAACTGTTTTTT.

V usage is TRBV19 and J usage is TRBJ2-7; 7 bases agree with TRBD1. Germline CDR1 LNHDA, CDR2 SQIVND (reference sequence). V trimming: 3 bases; J trimming: 7 bases; junction bases outside the gene matches: 0. The CDR3 spans 11 residues. The CDR3: CASSIRGEQYF. The CDR3 coding sequence is TGTGCCAGTAGTATCAGGGGGGAGCAGTACTTC.

This chain joins TRBV20-1 and TRBJ1-1; D may be TRBD1 (6 bases). Trimming removed 6 bases from V and 11 bases from J, with 16 bases in between. The CDR3 contains 11 residues. The germline gives CDR1 DFQATT, CDR2 SNEGSKA (reference sequence). CDR3 amino acids: CSAMTGVMAFF. CDR3 DNA: TGCAGTGCCATGACAGGCGTGATGGCTTTCTTT.

The J gene is TRBJ1-1, the V gene TRBV29-1; possible D gene TRBD1, 5 bases. CDR3 length: 14 residues. CDR1 and CDR2 from the germline V gene are SQVTM and ANQGSEA. V was trimmed by 1 base and J by 8 bases, leaving 17 bases between them. In DNA, the CDR3 is TGCAGCGTTGAAGTACGGCGACGACCAGGGGAAGCTTTCTTT. Residues: CSVEVRRRPGEAFF. Full variable domain (remainder filled in from reference TRBV29-1 and TRBJ1-1): SAVISQKPSRDICQRGTSLTIQCQVDSQVTMMFWYRQQPGQSLTLIATANQGSEATYESGFVIDKFPISRPNLTFSTLTVSNMSPEDSSIYLCSVEVRRRPGEAFFGQGTRLTVV.

V and J are TRBV7-9 and TRBJ2-4; 9 bases match TRBD1. The CDR3 has 15 residues. V dropped 8 bases and J dropped 6; count of bases not matched to a gene: 11. CDR1 is SEHNR and CDR2 is FQNEAQ in the germline V gene (reference sequence). This chain's CDR3 is CASGTPSDRGNIQYF. CDR3 DNA sequence: TGTGCCAGCGGAACCCCGTCGGACAGGGGAAACATTCAGTACTTC.

The chain joins TRBV12-5 to TRBJ2-5; perhaps TRBD2 as D (7 bases). V was pared by 0 bases and J by 5 bases, with 13 bases between. In germline, CDR1 is LGHNT, CDR2 FRNRAP. CDR3 length: 15 amino acids. CDR3 region: CASGLVRGAGETQYF. The CDR3, as DNA: TGTGCTAGTGGTTTGGTACGGGGGGCAGGGGAGACCCAGTACTTC.

The chain joins TRBV6-5 to TRBJ2-7; a possible D gene is TRBD2 (6 bases). The germline V gene encodes CDR1 MNHEY and CDR2 SVGAGI. The CDR3 consists of 14 residues. V was cut by 5 bases and J by 2 bases, with 13 bases left in between. This CDR3 is CASSGKLAPYEQYF. CDR3 in DNA: TGTGCCAGCAGTGGGAAACTAGCACCCTACGAGCAGTACTTC.

The chain links TRBV19 to TRBJ2-3, with TRBD2 matching 7 bases. The CDR3 is 16 amino acids. Germline V gives CDR1 LNHDA, CDR2 SQIVND (reference sequence). After removal of 5 bases from V and 4 bases from J, the junction contained 12 bases not matched to a gene. CDR3 DNA sequence: TGTGCCAGTAGTGGCGGGGGTCCCGGGTCAGCAGATACGCAGTATTTT. Its protein product is CASSGGGPGSADTQYF.

V usage is TRBV27 and J usage is TRBJ2-3, with 13 bases fitting TRBD2. Germline assignment: CDR1 MNHEY and CDR2 SMNVEV (reference sequence). After removal of 2 bases from V and 3 bases from J, the junction contained 8 bases not matched to a gene. The CDR3 contains 18 residues. DNA of the CDR3: TGTGCCAGCAGTTTAAGCCGGACTAGCGGGAGAGGAACAGATACGCAGTATTTT. It encodes CASSLSRTSGRGTDTQYF.

The chain recombines TRBV28 with TRBJ2-1; 7 nucleotides match TRBD2. Germline V lookup: CDR1 MDHEN, CDR2 SYDVKM. The CDR3 contains 15 residues. The junction had 8 bases not matched to a gene; V was cut back by 5 bases and J by 4 bases. CDR3 in DNA: TGTGCCAGCAGTCCCCCTGGGCGGGGGTACAATGAGCAGTTCTTC. Protein sequence: CASSPPGRGYNEQFF. Full variable domain (remainder filled in from reference TRBV28 and TRBJ2-1): DVKVTQSSRYLVKRTGEKVFLECVQDMDHENMFWYRQDPGLGLRLIYFSYDVKMKEKGDIPEGYSVSREKKERFSLILESASTNQTSMYLCASSPPGRGYNEQFFGPGTRLTVL.

Its frequency marks this clone as medium-sized. The gene calls are TRBV11-2 and TRBJ1-3; D is unclear. Germline loops: CDR1 SGHAT, CDR2 FQNNGV. This CDR3 comprises 14 residues. Trimming removed 0 bases at V and 3 bases at J, with 6 bases between. CDR3 sequence (DNA): TGTGCCAGCAGCTTAGATCTCTTTGGAAACACCATATATTTT. Amino acid sequence: CASSLDLFGNTIYF.

The chain carries TRBV19 and TRBJ1-3, with unresolved D. The CDR3 is made up of 13 amino acids. Germline V gene lookup returns CDR1 LNHDA and CDR2 SQIVND (reference sequence). The V and J ends lost 8 bases and 0 bases respectively, with 8 bases between them. This chain's CDR3 is CASPSVSGNTIYF. Written as DNA, the CDR3 is TGTGCCAGTCCTTCGGTCTCTGGAAACACCATATATTTT.

The chain recombines TRBV5-4 with TRBJ2-5, with TRBD2 identical over 9 bases. This CDR3 has 14 residues. Trimming took 4 bases from V and 4 from J; bases not matched to a gene: 5. CDR1 and CDR2 (germline): SGHNT, YYREEE (reference sequence). CDR3 residues: CASSRAAGGETQYF. CDR3 sequence (DNA): TGTGCCAGCAGCCGCGCAGCGGGAGGAGAGACCCAGTACTTC.

The chain employs TRBV7-2 and TRBJ2-7, with a tentative D call TRBD1 (5 bases). Germline lookup yields CDR1 SGHTA and CDR2 FQGNSA. With 2 bases removed from V and 1 base from J, the gap between germline ends came to 15 bases. The CDR3 loop spans 16 amino acids. The chain's CDR3 is CASSLQQGSGSYEQYF. CDR3 bases: TGTGCCAGCAGCTTACAGCAGGGTTCTGGGTCCTACGAGCAGTACTTC.

The CDR3 coding sequence is TGTGCCAGCAGCTTAGACGGACAGGGGGCGAACACCGGGGAGCTGTTTTTT. This translates into CASSLDGQGANTGELFF. The genes are TRBV7-2 and TRBJ2-2; TRBD1 matches 10 bases. The CDR3 runs to 17 residues. V lost 1 base to trimming and J lost 0 bases; unmatched junction nucleotides: 2. Germline V lookup: CDR1 SGHTA, CDR2 FQGNSA.

The chain carries TRBV4-2 and TRBJ1-1; maybe TRBD1 (5 bases). The CDR3 extends over 15 amino acids. V was pared by 2 bases and J by 6 bases, with 16 bases between. Germline CDR1 is LGHNA and CDR2 is YNFKEQ. The CDR3 DNA sequence: TGTGCCAGCAGCCAACACCCGCGGGACCGCTCTGAAGCTTTCTTT. It specifies CASSQHPRDRSEAFF.

This rearrangement joins TRBV5-4 to TRBJ2-1, with a weak D call TRBD2 (6 bases). The ends were cut back, 3 bases at V and 6 bases at J, with 16 bases in the middle. The CDR3 totals 15 residues. In germline, CDR1 is SGHNT, CDR2 YYREEE (reference sequence). The CDR3 region is CASSSEGGYGNEQFF. CDR3 nucleotides: TGTGCCAGCAGCTCCGAAGGAGGGTACGGCAATGAGCAGTTCTTC.

Here the CDR3 DNA reads TGTGCCACCAGCAGAGTTAGCGGCGAGCAGTACTTC. Its protein product is CATSRVSGEQYF. The chain combines TRBV15 with TRBJ2-7; perhaps TRBD2 as D (6 bases). The V end lost 1 base, the J end lost 6 bases, and 7 bases lay between the germline ends. This CDR3 has 12 residues. Germline loops: CDR1 LNHNV, CDR2 YYDKDF (reference sequence).

The chain recombines TRBV28 with TRBJ2-3, with a weak D call TRBD1 (5 bases). V gave up 5 bases and J gave up 2 bases, with 14 bases separating them. CDR1 is MDHEN, CDR2 SYDVKM, per germline. The CDR3 loop spans 15 amino acids. The CDR3 coding sequence is TGTGCCAGCAGTGAATACAGGCCGATCACAGATACGCAGTATTTT. Protein product: CASSEYRPITDTQYF. The variable domain in full, completed from reference TRBV28 and TRBJ2-3, reads DVKVTQSSRYLVKRTGEKVFLECVQDMDHENMFWYRQDPGLGLRLIYFSYDVKMKEKGDIPEGYSVSREKKERFSLILESASTNQTSMYLCASSEYRPITDTQYFGPGTRLTVL.

The V gene is TRBV7-2, the J gene TRBJ2-5, with 8 bases fitting TRBD1. The CDR3 contains 14 residues. After removal of 1 base from V and 2 bases from J, the junction contained 0 bases not matched to a gene. In germline, CDR1 is SGHTA, CDR2 FQGNSA. The CDR3 is CASSLGTGQETQYF. CDR3 nucleotide sequence: TGTGCCAGCAGCTTAGGGACAGGGCAAGAGACCCAGTACTTC.

The gene calls are TRBV9 and TRBJ2-3; 11 nucleotides match TRBD2. The CDR3 covers 16 residues. V lost 0 bases, J lost 8 bases, and 8 bases stayed unmatched. The germline V gene has CDR1 SGDLS and CDR2 YYNGEE. The CDR3 loop is CASSVAASGRSFTQYF. The CDR3 DNA follows: TGTGCCAGCAGCGTAGCAGCTAGCGGGAGGTCGTTTACGCAGTATTTT.

This sequence joins TRBV5-1 and TRBJ1-1, with D maybe TRBD1 (5 bases). Germline-derived CDR1 and CDR2 are SGHRS and YFSETQ. Trimming cost V 3 bases and J 0 bases, with 15 bases left between them. The CDR3 has 16 amino acids. The CDR3 DNA is TGCGCCAGCAGCTCCGGACACGGGCTTATGAACACTGAAGCTTTCTTT. It yields the protein CASSSGHGLMNTEAFF.

The chain links TRBV5-1 to TRBJ2-5; 9 nucleotides match TRBD2. The assigned J gene may be wrong: the sequence end matches TRBJ2-7 better. This CDR3 spans 15 amino acids. The V gene's germline CDR1 is SGHRS and CDR2 YFSETQ. CDR3 sequence: CASSSGAGGYYEQYF. As DNA, the CDR3 is TGCGCCAGCAGTTCTGGAGCGGGAGGCTACTACGAGCAGTACTTC.

This rearrangement joins TRBV7-2 to TRBJ1-2; 9 bases are a match to TRBD1. V lost 1 base, J lost 8 bases, and 5 bases stayed unmatched. Germline CDR1 is SGHTA and CDR2 is FQGNSA. This CDR3 has 14 residues. The CDR3 is CASSLDTGGRGYTF. CDR3 nucleotides: TGTGCCAGCAGCTTAGATACAGGGGGCAGGGGCTACACCTTC.